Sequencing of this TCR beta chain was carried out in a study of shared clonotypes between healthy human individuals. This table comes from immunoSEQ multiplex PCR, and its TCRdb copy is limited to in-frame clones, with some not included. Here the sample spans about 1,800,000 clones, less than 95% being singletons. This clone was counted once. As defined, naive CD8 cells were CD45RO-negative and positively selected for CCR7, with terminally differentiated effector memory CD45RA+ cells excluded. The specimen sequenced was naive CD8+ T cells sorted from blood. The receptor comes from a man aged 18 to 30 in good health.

CDR3 amino acids: CASSQDLWGRTSGSLNYEQYF. The CDR3 coding sequence is TGCGCCAGCAGCCAAGATCTTTGGGGACGGACTAGCGGGAGCTTGAACTACGAGCAGTACTTC. The chain employs TRBV4-3 and TRBJ2-7, with 13 positions matching TRBD2. Germline loops: CDR1 LGHNA, CDR2 YSLEER. V lost 0 bases, J lost 3 bases, and 17 bases stayed unmatched. The CDR3 length is 21 residues.